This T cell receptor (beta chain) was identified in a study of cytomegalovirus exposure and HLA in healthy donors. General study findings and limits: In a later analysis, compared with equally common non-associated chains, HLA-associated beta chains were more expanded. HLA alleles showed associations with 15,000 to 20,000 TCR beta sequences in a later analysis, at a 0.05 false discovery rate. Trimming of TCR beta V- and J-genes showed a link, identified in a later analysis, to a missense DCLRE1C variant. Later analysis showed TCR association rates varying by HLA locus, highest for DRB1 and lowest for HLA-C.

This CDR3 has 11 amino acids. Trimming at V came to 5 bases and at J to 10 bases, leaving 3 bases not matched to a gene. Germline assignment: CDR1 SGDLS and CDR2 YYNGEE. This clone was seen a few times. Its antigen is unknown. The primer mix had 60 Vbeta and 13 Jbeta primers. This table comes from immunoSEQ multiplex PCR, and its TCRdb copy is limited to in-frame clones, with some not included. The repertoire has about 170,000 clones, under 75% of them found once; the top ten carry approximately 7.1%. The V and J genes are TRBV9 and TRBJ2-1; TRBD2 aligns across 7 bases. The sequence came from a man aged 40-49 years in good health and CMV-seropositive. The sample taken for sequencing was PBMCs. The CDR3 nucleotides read TGTGCCAGCAGTCGGGGGGTCGAGCAGTTCTTC. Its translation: CASSRGVEQFF.